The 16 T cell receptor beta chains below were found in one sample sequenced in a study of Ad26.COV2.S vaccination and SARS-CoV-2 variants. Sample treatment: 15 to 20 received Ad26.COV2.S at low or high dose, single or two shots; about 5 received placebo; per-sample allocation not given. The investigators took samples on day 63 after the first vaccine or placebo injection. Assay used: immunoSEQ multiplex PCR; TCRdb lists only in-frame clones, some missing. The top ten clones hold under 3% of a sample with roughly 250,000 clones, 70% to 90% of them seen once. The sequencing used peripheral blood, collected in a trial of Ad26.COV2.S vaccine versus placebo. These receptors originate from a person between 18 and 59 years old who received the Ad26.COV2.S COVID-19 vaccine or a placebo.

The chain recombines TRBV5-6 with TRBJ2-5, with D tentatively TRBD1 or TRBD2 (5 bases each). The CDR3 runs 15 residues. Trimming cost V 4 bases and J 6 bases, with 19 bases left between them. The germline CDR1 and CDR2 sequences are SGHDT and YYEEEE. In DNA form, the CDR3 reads TGTGCCAGCAGCCCGGCGTCCGGGGCCATGAAGACCCAGTACTTC. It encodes CASSPASGAMKTQYF.

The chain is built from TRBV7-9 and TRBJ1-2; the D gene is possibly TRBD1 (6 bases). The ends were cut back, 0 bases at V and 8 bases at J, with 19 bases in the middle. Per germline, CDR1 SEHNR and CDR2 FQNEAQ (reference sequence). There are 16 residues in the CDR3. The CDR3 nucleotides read TGTGCCAGCAGCTTAGCGGCCAGGGGTTTAAGCGTGGGCTACACCTTC. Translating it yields CASSLAARGLSVGYTF.

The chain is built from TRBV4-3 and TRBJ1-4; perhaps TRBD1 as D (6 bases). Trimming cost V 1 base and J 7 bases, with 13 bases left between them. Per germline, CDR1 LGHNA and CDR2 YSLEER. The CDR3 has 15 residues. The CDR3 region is CASSQGGQNIEKLFF. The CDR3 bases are TGCGCCAGCAGCCAAGGGGGGCAGAATATTGAAAAACTGTTTTTT.

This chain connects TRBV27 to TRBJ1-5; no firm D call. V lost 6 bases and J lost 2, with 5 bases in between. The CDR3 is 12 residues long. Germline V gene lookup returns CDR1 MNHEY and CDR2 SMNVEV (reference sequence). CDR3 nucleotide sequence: TGTGCCAGCAGGTGGCGCAATCAGCCCCAGCATTTT. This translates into CASRWRNQPQHF.

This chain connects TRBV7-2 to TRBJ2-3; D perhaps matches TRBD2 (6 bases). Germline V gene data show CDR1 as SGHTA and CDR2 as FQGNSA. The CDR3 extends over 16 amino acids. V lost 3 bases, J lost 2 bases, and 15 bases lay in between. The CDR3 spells CASSLGRGLNTDTQYF. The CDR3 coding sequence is TGTGCCAGCAGCTTGGGCCGGGGACTTAACACAGATACGCAGTATTTT.

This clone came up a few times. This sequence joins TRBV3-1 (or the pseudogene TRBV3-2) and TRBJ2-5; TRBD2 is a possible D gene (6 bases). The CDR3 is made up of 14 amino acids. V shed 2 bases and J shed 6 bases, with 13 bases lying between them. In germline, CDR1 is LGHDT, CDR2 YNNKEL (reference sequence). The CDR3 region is CASSQSVRDQTQYF. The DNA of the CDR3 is TGTGCCAGCAGCCAATCGGTGCGGGATCAGACCCAGTACTTC.

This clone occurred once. CDR3 protein: CASSLGGPYEQYV. Written as DNA, the CDR3 is TGTGCCAGCAGTTTAGGCGGGCCCTACGAGCAGTACGTC. The chain couples TRBV12-3 or TRBV12-4 to TRBJ2-7, with D possibly TRBD2 on 5 matching bases. This CDR3 contains 13 residues. The ends were cut back, 1 base at V and 2 bases at J, with 6 bases in the middle.

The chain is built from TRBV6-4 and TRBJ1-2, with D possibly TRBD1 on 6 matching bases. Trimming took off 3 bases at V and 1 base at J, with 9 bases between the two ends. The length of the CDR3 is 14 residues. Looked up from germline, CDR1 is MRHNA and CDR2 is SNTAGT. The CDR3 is CASSEGANNYGYTF. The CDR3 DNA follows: TGTGCCAGCAGTGAGGGGGCAAATAACTATGGCTACACCTTC.

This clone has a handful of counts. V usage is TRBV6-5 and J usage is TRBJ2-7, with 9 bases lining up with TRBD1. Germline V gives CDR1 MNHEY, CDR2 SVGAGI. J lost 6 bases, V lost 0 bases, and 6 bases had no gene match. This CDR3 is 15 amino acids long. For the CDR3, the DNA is TGTGCCAGCAGTTACTCTGCGGACAGGGGAAGCGAGCAGTACTTC. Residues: CASSYSADRGSEQYF.

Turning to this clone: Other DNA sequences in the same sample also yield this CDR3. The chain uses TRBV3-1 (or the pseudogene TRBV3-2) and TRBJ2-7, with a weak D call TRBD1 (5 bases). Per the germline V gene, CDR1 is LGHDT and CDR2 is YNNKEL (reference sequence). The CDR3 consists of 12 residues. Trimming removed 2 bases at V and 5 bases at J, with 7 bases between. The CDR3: CASSQTGHEQYF. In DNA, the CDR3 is TGTGCCAGCAGCCAAACAGGCCACGAGCAGTACTTC.

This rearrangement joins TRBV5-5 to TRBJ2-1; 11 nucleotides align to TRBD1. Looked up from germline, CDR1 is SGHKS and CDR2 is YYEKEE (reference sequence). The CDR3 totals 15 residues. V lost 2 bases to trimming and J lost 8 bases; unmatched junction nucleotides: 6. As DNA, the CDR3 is TGTGCCAGCAGCTTTCGGGACAGGGGGTCGGATGAGCAGTTCTTC. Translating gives CASSFRDRGSDEQFF.

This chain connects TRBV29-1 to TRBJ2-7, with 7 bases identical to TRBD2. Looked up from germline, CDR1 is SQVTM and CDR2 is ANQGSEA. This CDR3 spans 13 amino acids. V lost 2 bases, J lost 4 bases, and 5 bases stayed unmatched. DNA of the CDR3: TGCAGCGTTGAACTAGCGGTTAGTTACGAGCAGTACGTC. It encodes CSVELAVSYEQYV.

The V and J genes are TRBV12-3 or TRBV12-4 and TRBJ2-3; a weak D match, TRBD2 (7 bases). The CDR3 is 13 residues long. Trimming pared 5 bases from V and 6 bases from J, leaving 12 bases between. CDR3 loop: CASSHRGADTQYF. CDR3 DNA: TGTGCCAGCAGTCACCGGGGGGCGGATACGCAGTATTTT.

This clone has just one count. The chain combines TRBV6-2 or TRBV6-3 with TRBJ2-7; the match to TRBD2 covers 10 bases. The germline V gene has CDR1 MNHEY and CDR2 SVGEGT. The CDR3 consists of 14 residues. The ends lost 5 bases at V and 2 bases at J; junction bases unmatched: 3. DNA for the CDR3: TGTGCCAGCAGTACAACTAGCGGGGCCTACGAGCAGTACGTC. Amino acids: CASSTTSGAYEQYV.

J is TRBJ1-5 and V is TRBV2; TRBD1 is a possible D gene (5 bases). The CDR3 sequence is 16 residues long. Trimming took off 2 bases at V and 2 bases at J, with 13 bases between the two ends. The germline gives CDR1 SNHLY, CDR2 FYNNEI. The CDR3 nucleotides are TGTGCCAGCAGTGAATTTATCATGGGGGGCAATCAGCCCCAGCATTTT. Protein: CASSEFIMGGNQPQHF. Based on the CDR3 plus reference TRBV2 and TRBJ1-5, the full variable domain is EPEVTQTPSHQVTQMGQEVILRCVPISNHLYFYWYRQILGQKVEFLVSFYNNEISEKSEIFDDQFSVERPDGSNFTLKIRSTKLEDSAMYFCASSEFIMGGNQPQHFGDGTRLSIL.

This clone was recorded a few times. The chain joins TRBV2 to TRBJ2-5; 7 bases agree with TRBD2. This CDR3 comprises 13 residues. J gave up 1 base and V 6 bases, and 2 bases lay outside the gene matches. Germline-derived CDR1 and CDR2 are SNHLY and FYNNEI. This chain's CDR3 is CASRGGTQETQYF. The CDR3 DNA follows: TGTGCCAGCAGGGGGGGGACCCAAGAGACCCAGTACTTC.